This T cell receptor (beta chain) came from a study of neoadjuvant anti-PD-1 for oral cavity cancer (dated by TCRdb to about 2021). Study-level background: Before curative-intent surgical resection, most patients were given three to four biweekly doses of nivolumab at 3 mg/kg. Patients who did not progress were given a fourth nivolumab dose at about day 43 and had definitive surgical resection on days 50-56. The parent correlative cohort included roughly 13 patients, with an approximately 34% response rate. Responders were defined as patients with complete response, partial response or stable disease by RECIST 1.1; non-responders were defined as patients with progression. Broad study findings and their caveats: After neoadjuvant nivolumab, non-responders showed significantly higher T cell clonality (Gini index) in PBMCs than responders did. Only three patients per response group were included in the TCR analyses, and larger cohorts for validation were called for by the authors. Higher pretreatment blood Treg/Th17 ratios correlated with higher pretreatment blood TCRbeta clonality and lower post-treatment tumor TCRbeta clonality.

For deep sequencing, each PBMC sample was run in six replicates, with libraries mostly built from 400 to 500 ng of input genomic DNA. Following the manufacturer's instructions, the team built TCRbeta libraries using the immunoSEQ hsTCRbeta kit. Sequencing of the completed libraries took place using an Illumina NovaSeq 6000 S4 flow cell after they had been pooled to around 3.3 nM. Turning to the authors' computational methods: The immunoSEQ Analyzer handled quality control and preprocessing of the raw data. The analysis was restricted to productive rearrangements, with each unique CDR3 amino acid sequence defining a clonotype. Repertoire clonality was estimated as the Gini-Simpson index, which was computed with the R package tcR. Gini indices were compared with Student's t test, and associations with tumor size change were assessed by Pearson correlation. The clones in this table, taken by TCRdb from immuneACCESS, are in-frame only. Not every clone is retained; where verified, under half of the shortfall comes from an unresolved V gene, and the cause of the rest is unknown. D and trimming were read from the DNA, whereas the V and J calls and clone size are those reported in that table. This sample is represented by around 62,000 clones; more than 60% of them were singletons. The ten largest clones take up approximately 2.8% of the sample.

Sample time point, as interpreted from the label and publication: before neoadjuvant nivolumab. Patients had been newly diagnosed with stage II-IVA oral cavity squamous cell carcinoma, and no prior systemic or radiation treatment had been given to the patients. Everyone in the cohort had locally advanced, HPV-negative oral cavity squamous cell carcinoma. Peripheral blood mononuclear cells were analyzed directly and were not maintained or expanded in culture. The samples were obtained from a longitudinal correlative study of a single-arm phase II trial testing neoadjuvant nivolumab in oral cavity squamous cell carcinoma. Subject-matched pre- and post-treatment PBMCs and tumors from three responders and three non-responders were subjected to genomic DNA-based TCRbeta sequencing. Peripheral blood mononuclear cells were drawn once before nivolumab treatment and a second time after treatment, when surgery took place. The Maxwell RSC DNA from Cells kit was used to extract genomic DNA from PBMCs.

With regard to this clone: This receptor's antigen is unknown. Nothing much larger sits one base from this clone, and base qualities are not available.

Sequenced material: PBMCs, taken before nivolumab (anti-PD-1) treatment. The sequence was collected from a person aged 35-79 years with oral cavity squamous cell carcinoma.

The CDR3 reads CASSIGVSTDTQYF. The DNA is as follows: TGTGCCAGTAGTATAGGGGTATCCACAGATACGCAGTATTTT. The chain is encoded by TRBV19 joined to TRBJ2-3, with no confidently assigned D gene. Trimming removed 1 base from V and 2 bases from J, leaving 7 bases between the germline ends. From cysteine to phenylalanine, the CDR3 is 14 amino acids long. Only the CDR3 portion is preserved as DNA: 42 bases, with reading frame beginning at the first base. The germline V gene (reference sequence) provides CDR1 LNHDA and CDR2 SQIVND. Beyond the CDR3, the reference TRBV19 and TRBJ2-3 genes provide the residues; the full variable domain reads: DGGITQSPKYLFRKEGQNVTLSCEQNLNHDAMYWYRQDPGQGLRLIYYSQIVNDFQKGDIAEGYSVSREKKESFPLTVTSAQKNPTAFYLCASSIGVSTDTQYFGPGTRLTVL.